A single sample gave rise to the 3 T cell receptor beta chains below, sequenced in a study of shared clonotypes between healthy human individuals (dated by TCRdb to the early 2020s). Preparation of the library involved the immunoSEQ multiplex PCR assay. TCRdb obtained this table from immuneACCESS and retained in-frame rearrangements with V and J assigned. These tables miss some clones; where compared with another copy, unresolved V genes account for less than half of the shortfall, and the remainder is unexplained. This sample gives a few hundred thousand clones in total; roughly 85% of them show up just once. Of the sample, 10% to 15% is held by the ten largest clones. Sample: PBMCs. These receptors were taken from a woman in her thirties or forties in good health. Some clones in this sample may be carry-over from other donors' samples.

J is TRBJ2-3 and V is TRBV5-1, with D maybe TRBD2 (5 bases). This CDR3 comprises 14 residues. Germline-derived CDR1 and CDR2 are SGHRS and YFSETQ. Trimming left V 2 bases short and J 1 base short, with 8 bases between. The chain's CDR3 is CASSFEGGTDTQYF. The DNA of the CDR3 is TGCGCCAGCAGCTTTGAGGGAGGCACAGATACGCAGTATTTT.

This clone appeared a few times. Here the CDR3 reads CASSFTGTSAFF. The CDR3 DNA reads TGTGCCAGCAGCTTCACAGGGACCTCAGCTTTCTTT. The chain joins TRBV5-5 to TRBJ1-1, with TRBD1 as a possible D gene (6 bases). CDR3 length equals 12 residues. Germline V gene sequence: CDR1 SGHKS, CDR2 YYEKEE (reference sequence). The V end was cut by 2 bases, the J end by 10 bases, with 12 bases between.

The rearrangement uses TRBV28 and TRBJ1-4; D unclear. Trimming shortened V by 6 bases and J by 8 bases, and 16 bases separated the two germline ends. This CDR3 has 14 residues. Germline CDR1 MDHEN, CDR2 SYDVKM. CDR3 protein: CASSLGQESEKLFF. The CDR3 DNA reads as TGTGCCAGCAGCCTAGGGCAGGAGAGCGAAAAACTGTTTTTT.